These T cell receptor beta chains were read from a single sample in a study of patients and donors after allogeneic stem cell transplantation. MiXCR, run by TCRdb on the RT-PCR reads, gives a single entry per CDR3 protein. Among about 960,000 distinct CDR3 sequences listed, about a sixth were seen once. Sequences were obtained from blood, either unsorted or a sorted T cell fraction (not recorded which). All receptors derive from a human donor who was either an allogeneic HSCT recipient or a stem cell or donor lymphocyte infusion donor (not recorded which). It is not recorded whose cells these are; they may come from a transplant donor. The CDR3 runs from the conserved cysteine through the conserved F or W. D genes are given only for firm matches. Size is stated for part of the rows, as once, few or many counts, or as a class when the clone is expanded.

clone size	J gene	V gene	D gene	CDR3 protein	CDR3 DNA
few	TRBJ2-3	TRBV10-3	NA	CAISTAGSGEDTQYF	TGTGCCATCAGTACCGCAGGGAGCGGAGAAGATACGCAGTATTTT
few	TRBJ2-3	TRBV9	TRBD2	CAAGGGASTDTQYF	TGTGCGGCCGGCGGGGGGGCTAGCACAGATACGCAGTATTTT
few	TRBJ2-5	TRBV6-2/TRBV6-3	NA	CASSYGWWGSQETQYF	TGTGCCAGCAGTTATGGATGGTGGGGAAGTCAAGAGACCCAGTACTTC
NA	TRBJ1-1	TRBV29-1	TRBD1	CSTHEGDSNFF	TGCAGCACTCACGAAGGGGACAGTAATTTCTTT
few	TRBJ1-4	TRBV6-5	TRBD1	CASSLRTGGEEKLFF	TGTGCCAGCAGTTTACGGACAGGCGGGGAAGAAAAACTGTTTTTT
NA	TRBJ2-7	TRBV5-1	NA	CASSLIVPSPVEQYF	TGCGCCAGCAGCTTGATCGTTCCGTCACCGGTCGAGCAGTACTTC
NA	TRBJ1-4	TRBV10-3	NA	CATRSTGMKVGEKLFF	TGTGCCACCCGGTCGACGGGGATGAAGGTTGGCGAAAAACTGTTTTTT
many	TRBJ2-3	TRBV19	NA	CASKSGETSTDTQYF	TGTGCCAGTAAAAGTGGAGAAACTAGCACAGATACGCAGTATTTT
few	TRBJ1-6	TRBV4-3	TRBD1	CASSQVGGQGAKNSPLHF	TGCGCCAGCAGCCAAGTGGGAGGACAGGGGGCAAAGAATTCACCCCTCCACTTT
few	TRBJ2-7	TRBV28	NA	CASSFRLRQSYEQYF	TGTGCCAGCAGTTTTCGGCTGAGACAGTCCTACGAGCAGTACTTC
NA	TRBJ2-1	TRBV27	TRBD1	CASSRLGDRGSNEQFF	TGTGCCAGCAGCCGCCTGGGGGACAGGGGGTCCAATGAGCAGTTCTTC
NA	TRBJ2-1	TRBV5-1	NA	CASSLALTLYNEQFF	TGCGCCAGCAGCTTGGCCTTGACACTCTACAATGAGCAGTTCTTC
NA	TRBJ2-4	TRBV13	NA	CASSLDGAAKNIQYF	TGTGCCAGCAGCTTAGATGGGGCGGCCAAAAACATTCAGTACTTC
NA	TRBJ1-3	TRBV2	NA	CASSDFNRVGSGNTIYF	TGTGCCAGCAGTGATTTTAACCGAGTGGGGTCTGGAAACACCATATATTTT
NA	TRBJ1-5	TRBV11-3	NA	CASSLDGTDYSNQPQHF	TGTGCCAGCAGCTTAGACGGGACTGATTATAGCAATCAGCCCCAGCATTTT
NA	TRBJ2-5	TRBV19	NA	CASGPVPGTQYF	TGTGCCAGTGGCCCTGTACCCGGGACCCAGTACTTC
NA	TRBJ2-7	TRBV7-8	NA	CASNPLGRNTYEQYF	TGTGCCAGCAACCCCCTTGGCAGGAACACCTACGAGCAGTACTTC
few	TRBJ2-2	TRBV7-2	TRBD1	CASSLAGRQGGRTGELFF	TGTGCCAGCAGCTTAGCAGGGAGACAGGGGGGGCGTACCGGGGAGCTGTTTTTT
NA	TRBJ2-5	TRBV6-1	TRBD1	CASNGQGNHKETQYF	TGTGCCAGCAATGGACAGGGTAATCATAAGGAGACCCAGTACTTC
few	TRBJ1-6	TRBV7-8	NA	CASSLGGKHSPLHF	TGTGCCAGCAGCTTAGGGGGGAAGCATTCACCCCTCCACTTT
NA	TRBJ2-7	TRBV5-1	NA	CASSLRAALDYEQYF	TGCGCCAGCAGCTTGAGGGCAGCTCTTGACTACGAGCAGTACTTC
NA	TRBJ1-1	TRBV12-5	TRBD1	CASGPPTGTGRAEAFF	TGTGCTAGTGGTCCGCCCACCGGGACAGGGAGGGCTGAAGCTTTCTTT
NA	TRBJ2-5	TRBV24-1	TRBD1	CATSDSGQGGGETQYF	TGTGCCACCAGTGATTCGGGACAGGGAGGTGGAGAGACCCAGTACTTC
few	TRBJ2-4	TRBV3-1	TRBD2	CASSQERLAGTVAKNIQYF	TGTGCCAGCAGCCAAGAACGGCTAGCGGGGACGGTAGCCAAAAACATTCAGTACTTC
many	TRBJ2-1	TRBV11-2	NA	CASSSAGLAKDEQFF	TGTGCCAGCAGCTCAGCGGGTCTAGCGAAAGATGAGCAGTTCTTC
NA	TRBJ2-7	TRBV5-4	TRBD2	CASSLLGAGATSVQYF	TGTGCCAGCAGCCTTTTGGGAGCGGGGGCTACGAGCGTGCAGTACTTC
NA	TRBJ2-7	TRBV28	NA	CASTPSQGGVNEQYF	TGTGCCAGCACCCCGTCACAAGGAGGAGTCAACGAGCAGTACTTC